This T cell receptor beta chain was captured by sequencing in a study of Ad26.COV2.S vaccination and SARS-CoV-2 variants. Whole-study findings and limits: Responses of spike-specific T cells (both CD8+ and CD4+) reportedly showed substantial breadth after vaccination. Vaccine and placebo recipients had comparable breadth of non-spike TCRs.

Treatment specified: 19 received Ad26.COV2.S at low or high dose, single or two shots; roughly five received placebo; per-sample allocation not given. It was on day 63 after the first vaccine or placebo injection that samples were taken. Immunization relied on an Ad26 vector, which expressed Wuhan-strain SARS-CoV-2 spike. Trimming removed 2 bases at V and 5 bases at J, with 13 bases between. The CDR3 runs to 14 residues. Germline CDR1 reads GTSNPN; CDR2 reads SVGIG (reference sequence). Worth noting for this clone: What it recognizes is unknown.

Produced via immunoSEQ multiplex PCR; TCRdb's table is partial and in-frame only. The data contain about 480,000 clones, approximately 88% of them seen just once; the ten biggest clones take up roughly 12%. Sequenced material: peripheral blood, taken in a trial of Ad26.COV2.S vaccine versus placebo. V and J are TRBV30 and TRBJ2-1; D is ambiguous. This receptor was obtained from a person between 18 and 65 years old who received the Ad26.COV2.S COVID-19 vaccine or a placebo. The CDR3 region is CAWSTPHFDNEQFF. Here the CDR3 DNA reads TGTGCCTGGAGTACCCCCCACTTCGACAATGAGCAGTTCTTC.